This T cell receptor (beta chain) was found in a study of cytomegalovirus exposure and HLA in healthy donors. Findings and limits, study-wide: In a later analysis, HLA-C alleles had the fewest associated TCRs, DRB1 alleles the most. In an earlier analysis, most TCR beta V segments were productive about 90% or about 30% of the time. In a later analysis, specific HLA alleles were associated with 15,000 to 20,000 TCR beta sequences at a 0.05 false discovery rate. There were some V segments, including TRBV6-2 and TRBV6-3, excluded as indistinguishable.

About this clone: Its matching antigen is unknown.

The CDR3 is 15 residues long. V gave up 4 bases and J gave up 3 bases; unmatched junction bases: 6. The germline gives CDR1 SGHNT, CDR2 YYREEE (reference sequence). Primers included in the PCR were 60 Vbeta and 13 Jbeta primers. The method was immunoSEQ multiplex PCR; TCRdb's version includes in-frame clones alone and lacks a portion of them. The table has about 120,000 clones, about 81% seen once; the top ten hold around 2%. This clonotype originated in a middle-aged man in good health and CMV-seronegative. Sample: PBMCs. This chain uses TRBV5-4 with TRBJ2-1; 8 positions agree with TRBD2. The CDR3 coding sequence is TGTGCCAGCAGCCGGGGGGGGAGGGACTACAATGAGCAGTTCTTC. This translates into CASSRGGRDYNEQFF.